Listed here are 20 T cell receptor beta chains from one sample, sequenced in a study of T cell repertoires in cytomegalovirus infection. TCRdb reprocessed the reads via MiXCR and lists one record per CDR3 protein. The repertoire holds around 210,000 distinct CDR3 sequences, roughly 6.5% seen once, with more than 5.5% in the top ten. Sequenced: PBMCs. These receptors were taken from a human donor in good health (CMV status not recorded). Some clones in this sample may be carry-over from other donors' samples.

This clonotype was observed at least ten times. V gene TRBV7-2 combines with J gene TRBJ1-5; weak D call: TRBD1 (6 bases). Trimming left V 2 bases short and J 0 bases short, with 11 bases between. Germline values: CDR1 SGHTA, CDR2 FQGNSA. CDR3 length: 16 residues. This chain's CDR3 is CASSLSGQTSNQPQHF. The CDR3 DNA sequence: TGTGCCAGCAGCTTATCGGGACAAACTAGCAATCAGCCCCAGCATTTT.

Of note for this clonotype: Without the conserved terminal phenylalanine or tryptophan, this CDR3 likely stems from a read error. The rearrangement joins TRBV20-1 to TRBJ2-3; 14 positions match TRBD2. The CDR3 contains 20 residues. Unmatched junction bases numbered 16, after V lost 2 bases and J lost 3 bases. From germline, CDR1 is DFQATT and CDR2 SNEGSKA (reference sequence). This CDR3 reads CSARSRNGLAGGPATDTQYL. DNA of the CDR3: TGCAGTGCTAGATCCAGAAATGGACTAGCGGGGGGTCCAGCGACAGATACGCAGTATTTA.

This clonotype came up many times. The V gene is TRBV15, the J gene TRBJ1-5, with D tentatively TRBD1 (6 bases). V was trimmed by 5 bases and J by 9 bases, leaving 14 bases between them. CDR1 is LNHNV, CDR2 YYDKDF, per germline (reference sequence). The CDR3 is 13 residues long. CDR3 residues: CATSGQLGMPQHF. The CDR3 DNA sequence: TGTGCCACCAGCGGACAGTTGGGTATGCCCCAGCATTTT.

The rearrangement uses TRBV30 and TRBJ1-2; perhaps TRBD1 as D (5 bases). Trimming shortened V by 2 bases and J by 1 base, and 8 bases separated the two germline ends. CDR1 and CDR2 (germline): GTSNPN, SVGIG (reference sequence). There are 13 residues in the CDR3. The CDR3 region has the DNA TGTGCCTGGAGTAGCGACAGTAACTATGGCTACACCTTC. It translates to CAWSSDSNYGYTF.

On this clonotype: At one end, the junction sequence differs from germline, possibly due to a read error. The rearrangement uses TRBV29-1 and TRBJ1-2; 8 bases line up with TRBD1. The V gene's germline CDR1 is SQVTM and CDR2 ANQGSEA. The CDR3 is made up of 13 amino acids. The CDR3 spells CSVDAGGNYGYNF. The CDR3 DNA reads as TGCAGCGTTGATGCAGGGGGCAACTATGGCTACAACTTC.

This clonotype has ten or more counts. This chain joins TRBV7-2 and TRBJ1-2; D possibly corresponds to TRBD1 (6 bases). Germline loops: CDR1 SGHTA, CDR2 FQGNSA. The CDR3 loop spans 13 amino acids. Between the trimmed V and J ends, which lost 5 bases and 8 bases, there was a span of 15 bases. DNA for the CDR3: TGTGCCAGCAGCACCCACAGGGCGGGGGGCTACACCTTC. Its protein is CASSTHRAGGYTF.

This clonotype was seen repeatedly, ten times or more. The chain's CDR3 is CAIGQNRRRTDEQYF. The DNA for the CDR3 is TGTGCCATCGGCCAGAACAGGAGGCGTACTGACGAGCAGTACTTC. V usage is TRBV10-3 and J usage is TRBJ2-7; TRBD1 or TRBD2 may be the D gene (5 bases each). Germline-derived CDR1 and CDR2 are ENHRY and SYGVKD. Trimming removed 8 bases from V and 5 bases from J, with 22 bases in between. There are 15 residues in the CDR3.

This chain uses TRBV29-1 with TRBJ2-1; D is possibly TRBD1 (8 bases). Germline CDR1 is SQVTM and CDR2 is ANQGSEA. The CDR3 length is 14 residues. The CDR3 nucleotides read TGCAGTATAAAACAGGGGGGGACCTACAATGAGCAGTTCTTC. Its protein product is CSIKQGGTYNEQFF.

This clonotype was counted ten times or more. The chain employs TRBV7-9 and TRBJ2-1; perhaps TRBD2 as D (6 bases). Germline V lookup: CDR1 SEHNR, CDR2 FQNEAQ (reference sequence). V lost 7 bases and J 9 bases, leaving 10 bases between the germline ends. CDR3 size: 11 residues. CDR3 residues: CASIGGFEQFF. CDR3 DNA: TGTGCCAGCATCGGGGGATTTGAGCAGTTCTTC.

This clonotype has at least ten counts. As DNA, the CDR3 is TGTGCCAGTAGTATGCAGGGGTCCTACGAGCAGTACTTC. It encodes CASSMQGSYEQYF. The chain has TRBV19 and TRBJ2-7; D may be TRBD1 (6 bases). The CDR3 loop spans 13 amino acids. Germline V gene sequence: CDR1 LNHDA, CDR2 SQIVND (reference sequence). Trimming left V 3 bases short and J 1 base short, with 7 bases between. The full variable domain, with the rest looked up from reference TRBV19 and TRBJ2-7, is DGGITQSPKYLFRKEGQNVTLSCEQNLNHDAMYWYRQDPGQGLRLIYYSQIVNDFQKGDIAEGYSVSREKKESFPLTVTSAQKNPTAFYLCASSMQGSYEQYFGPGTRLTVT.

This clonotype was seen at least ten times. A much larger clone differs from this one at a single base, so this may be a read error. The V gene is TRBV7-2, the J gene TRBJ1-2, with D possibly matching TRBD1 (5 bases). This CDR3 spans 13 amino acids. Germline CDR1 and CDR2: SGHTA and FQGNSA. Trimming removed 1 base at V and 4 bases at J, with 7 bases between. CDR3 sequence reads: CASSLGGSYGYTF. The CDR3, as DNA: TGTGCCAGCAGCTTAGGGGGGAGCTATGGCTACACCTTC.

This clonotype was recorded many times. This chain joins TRBV7-9 and TRBJ1-1; D is unresolved. Trimming pared 3 bases from V and 10 bases from J, leaving 18 bases between. From germline, CDR1 is SEHNR and CDR2 FQNEAQ (reference sequence). CDR3 length equals 14 residues. The chain's CDR3 is CASSFRRPSDGAFF. DNA for the CDR3: TGTGCCAGCAGCTTTCGTCGGCCCTCGGACGGAGCTTTCTTT. Filled out from reference TRBV7-9 and TRBJ1-1, the complete variable domain reads DTGVSQNPRHKITKRGQNVTFRCDPISEHNRLYWYRQTLGQGPEFLTYFQNEAQLEKSRLLSDRFSAERPKGSFSTLEIQRTEQGDSAMYLCASSFRRPSDGAFFGQGTRLTVV.

In this sample, this clonotype turned up many times. The chain uses TRBV7-8 and TRBJ2-4, with D perhaps TRBD1 or TRBD2 (6 bases each). The CDR3 runs to 16 residues. Trimming took 2 bases from V and 0 from J, leaving 11 bases between them. CDR1 is SGHVS and CDR2 is FQNEAQ in the germline V gene. The CDR3, as DNA: TGTGCCAGCAGCTTAAGGGGGGACCTAGCCAAAAACATTCAGTACTTC. It yields the protein CASSLRGDLAKNIQYF.

This clonotype was counted at least ten times. The CDR3 protein is CASSLRIGTGGYNEQFF. Written as DNA, the CDR3 is TGTGCCAGCAGCCTCAGGATCGGGACAGGGGGTTACAATGAGCAGTTCTTC. V usage is TRBV7-2 and J usage is TRBJ2-1, with 11 bases lining up with TRBD1. V gave up 5 bases and J gave up 4 bases; unmatched junction bases: 10. The germline CDR1 and CDR2 sequences are SGHTA and FQGNSA. CDR3 size: 17 residues.

This clonotype was counted many times. J is TRBJ1-1 and V is TRBV7-9, with TRBD1 identical over 7 bases. Germline lookup yields CDR1 SEHNR and CDR2 FQNEAQ (reference sequence). This CDR3 is 15 amino acids long. V lost 6 bases and J lost 6; bases outside the gene matches: 13. The CDR3 region is CASSTRQGIIAEAFF. The CDR3 bases are TGTGCCAGCAGTACTCGACAGGGAATTATCGCTGAAGCTTTCTTT.

This clonotype was detected ten times or more. The rearrangement uses TRBV7-9 and TRBJ1-2, with D possibly TRBD1 on 5 matching bases. The CDR3 length is 14 residues. The V gene's germline CDR1 is SEHNR and CDR2 FQNEAQ (reference sequence). V lost 4 bases to trimming and J lost 6 bases, with 15 bases between them. CDR3 protein: CASSSPGQGDGYTF. As DNA, the CDR3 is TGTGCCAGCAGCTCCCCGGGGCAGGGAGATGGCTACACCTTC. Supplemented by reference TRBV7-9 and TRBJ1-2, the full variable domain reads DTGVSQNPRHKITKRGQNVTFRCDPISEHNRLYWYRQTLGQGPEFLTYFQNEAQLEKSRLLSDRFSAERPKGSFSTLEIQRTEQGDSAMYLCASSSPGQGDGYTFGSGTRLTVV.

In this sample, this clonotype turned up many times. The chain employs TRBV29-1 and TRBJ2-2; 8 bases match TRBD1. Losses at the gene ends were 7 bases for V and 7 bases for J; bases not matched to a gene: 5. There are 12 residues in the CDR3. Germline CDR1 reads SQVTM; CDR2 reads ANQGSEA. The chain's CDR3 is CSGQGYSGELFF. The DNA for the CDR3 is TGCAGCGGACAGGGGTACAGCGGGGAGCTGTTTTTT.

The V and J genes are TRBV19 and TRBJ2-1, with D perhaps being TRBD1 or TRBD2 (6 bases each). The germline gives CDR1 LNHDA, CDR2 SQIVND (reference sequence). The CDR3 spans 15 residues. V lost 3 bases, J lost 6 bases, and 15 bases lay in between. The CDR3 here is CASSIPTGGFNEQFF. For the CDR3, the DNA is TGTGCCAGTAGTATCCCGACAGGAGGGTTCAATGAGCAGTTCTTC.

The table lists this clonotype with many counts. V gene TRBV28 combines with J gene TRBJ1-2; D is ambiguous. In germline, CDR1 is MDHEN, CDR2 SYDVKM. Trimming removed 7 bases at V and 5 bases at J, with 14 bases between. The CDR3 loop spans 13 amino acids. The CDR3, as DNA: TGTGCCAGCACCTCTCGCGAGCGATATGGCTACACCTTC. Amino acids: CASTSRERYGYTF.

This clonotype was found many times. V is TRBV6-1 and J is TRBJ1-5, with 11 bases that match TRBD1. The CDR3 consists of 15 residues. CDR1 is MNHNS and CDR2 is SASEGT in the germline V gene. With 5 bases clipped from V and 4 bases from J, the junction kept 4 bases outside the gene matches. The CDR3: CASSPRDRGNQPQHF. CDR3 nucleotides: TGTGCCAGCAGTCCAAGGGACAGGGGGAATCAGCCCCAGCATTTT.